This T cell receptor (beta chain) was captured by sequencing in a study of blood T cell repertoires in COVID-19. Whole-study context: Samples representing acute and convalescent COVID-19 were sourced from the United States, Italy and Spain. The analysed material was cDNA or gDNA that came from T cells, B-cell-depleted T cells, or PBMCs.

Methods used by the authors: Amplified reference gene primers provided the basis for estimating nucleated cell counts. Using immunoSEQ multiplex PCR, the repertoire was profiled, and TCRdb retains in-frame clones only, with some absent. That table furnishes V, J and clone size, whereas the DNA furnished D and trimming. The sample holds 150,000 to 170,000 clones, about 86% seen once. Per germline, CDR1 MNHEY and CDR2 SVGAGI. The CDR3 totals 14 residues. V trimming: 8 bases; J trimming: 8 bases; junction bases outside the gene matches: 11. The chain combines TRBV6-5 with TRBJ1-4; 7 positions match TRBD1. The receptor was derived from a woman aged 55 to 70 with acute or convalescent COVID-19. Sequencing was carried out using peripheral blood. CDR3 in amino acids: CASEKGAGGEKLFF. The CDR3 coding sequence is TGTGCCAGCGAAAAGGGGGCAGGGGGAGAAAAACTGTTTTTT.